The T cell receptor (beta chain) described here comes from a study of cytomegalovirus exposure and HLA in healthy donors. Looked up from germline, CDR1 is SNHLY and CDR2 is FYNNEI. There are 11 residues in the CDR3. V gave up 6 bases and J gave up 5 bases, with 6 bases separating them. A few counts support this clone. PCR amplification relied on 60 Vbeta primers (plus 13 Jbeta primers). The data were produced by immunoSEQ multiplex PCR, yet TCRdb's version contains in-frame clones alone and is incomplete. The data contain 100,000 to 150,000 clones, less than 90% of them singletons. This TCR was recovered from a man aged 18 to 29 in good health and CMV-seropositive. The sample was PBMCs. This chain connects TRBV2 to TRBJ2-3; D is ambiguous. The CDR3 DNA sequence: TGTGCCAGCAGAGCACTAGATACGCAGTATTTT. Residues: CASRALDTQYF.